Listed below are T cell receptor beta chains from one sample, sequenced in a study of blood T cell repertoires in COVID-19. Using immunoSEQ multiplex PCR, the repertoire was profiled, and TCRdb retains in-frame clones only, with some absent. The sample contains 100,000 or so clones, around 79% of which appear only once. Sequencing was carried out using peripheral blood. The receptors come from a man in his 70s with active or convalescent COVID-19. Each CDR3 is given with its conserved first and last residue. The order of the fields is J gene, D gene, V gene, clone size, CDR3 protein, CDR3 DNA. D genes are given only for firm matches. Expanded clones are given a class, and other clones once, few, many or no size at all.

J: TRBJ2-7
D: TRBD2
V: TRBV4-1
size: .
CDR3: CASSQDRTSGGAYEQYF
DNA: TGCGCCAGCAGCCAAGATCGGACTAGCGGGGGGGCCTACGAGCAGTACTTC

J: TRBJ2-5
D: .
V: TRBV7-6
size: .
CDR3: CASSLNAQQETQYF
DNA: TGTGCCAGCAGCTTAAATGCACAGCAAGAGACCCAGTACTTC

J: TRBJ2-1
D: .
V: TRBV3-1/TRBV3-2
size: once
CDR3: CASSQDLEAREQFF
DNA: TGTGCCAGCAGCCAAGATCTGGAGGCCCGTGAGCAGTTCTTC

J: TRBJ2-5
D: .
V: TRBV18
size: .
CDR3: CASSPRERNQETQYF
DNA: TGTGCCAGCTCACCACGAGAGCGGAACCAAGAGACCCAGTACTTC

J: TRBJ1-3
D: TRBD1
V: TRBV9
size: .
CDR3: CASSSGQPGNTIYF
DNA: TGTGCCAGCAGCTCGGGACAGCCTGGAAACACCATATATTTT

J: TRBJ1-3
D: .
V: TRBV5-6
size: .
CDR3: CASRLSSSGNTIYF
DNA: TGTGCCAGCAGGTTATCGAGCTCTGGAAACACCATATATTTT

J: TRBJ2-3
D: TRBD2
V: TRBV7-2
size: few
CDR3: CASSGAQTSGRSDTQYF
DNA: TGTGCCAGCAGCGGGGCCCAGACTAGCGGGAGGTCAGATACGCAGTATTTT

J: TRBJ2-1
D: TRBD1
V: TRBV12-3/TRBV12-4
size: .
CDR3: CASGGTGYNEQFF
DNA: TGTGCCAGCGGCGGGACAGGGTACAATGAGCAGTTCTTC

J: TRBJ2-1
D: TRBD1
V: TRBV5-6
size: .
CDR3: CASSLVRTGVNEQFF
DNA: TGTGCCAGCAGCTTGGTTAGGACAGGGGTCAATGAGCAGTTCTTC

J: TRBJ1-5
D: TRBD1
V: TRBV5-5
size: .
CDR3: CASSHTGGDSNQPQHF
DNA: TGTGCCAGCAGCCATACAGGGGGAGATAGCAATCAGCCCCAGCATTTT

J: TRBJ1-2
D: TRBD1
V: TRBV27
size: .
CDR3: CASSSQGGIGGYTF
DNA: TGTGCCAGCAGTAGCCAGGGGGGAATAGGTGGCTACACCTTC

J: TRBJ2-3
D: TRBD2
V: TRBV5-4
size: .
CDR3: CASSLADGGAITDTQYF
DNA: TGTGCCAGCAGCTTGGCGGACGGGGGGGCTATTACAGATACGCAGTATTTT

J: TRBJ2-1
D: TRBD1
V: TRBV5-8
size: .
CDR3: CASSLGAGTGVNEQFF
DNA: TGTGCCAGCAGCTTGGGGGCCGGGACAGGGGTCAATGAGCAGTTCTTC

J: TRBJ2-1
D: TRBD2
V: TRBV18
size: .
CDR3: CASSPETSGGNEQFF
DNA: TGTGCCAGCTCACCTGAGACTAGCGGGGGCAATGAGCAGTTCTTC

J: TRBJ2-7
D: .
V: TRBV4-2
size: few
CDR3: CASSQRSGPDGEQYF
DNA: TGTGCCAGCAGCCAGCGATCGGGTCCCGACGGCGAGCAGTACTTC

J: TRBJ2-7
D: TRBD2
V: TRBV13
size: .
CDR3: CASSQREGLSSYEQYF
DNA: TGTGCCAGCAGCCAGCGGGAGGGCCTGAGCTCCTACGAGCAGTACTTC

J: TRBJ2-1
D: .
V: TRBV9
size: .
CDR3: CASSVGGPLDEQFF
DNA: TGTGCCAGCAGCGTAGGCGGCCCCCTCGATGAGCAGTTCTTC

J: TRBJ1-4
D: .
V: TRBV5-1
size: few
CDR3: CASSLGQSNEKLFF
DNA: TGCGCCAGCAGCTTAGGACAGTCTAATGAAAAACTGTTTTTT

J: TRBJ1-3
D: .
V: TRBV7-2
size: .
CDR3: CASSLDLFGNTIYF
DNA: TGTGCCAGCAGCTTAGATCTGTTTGGAAACACCATATATTTT

J: TRBJ2-1
D: .
V: TRBV24-1
size: few
CDR3: CATSDQRSGNEQFF
DNA: TGTGCCACCAGTGACCAGCGGTCCGGCAATGAGCAGTTCTTC

J: TRBJ1-5
D: .
V: TRBV6-5
size: .
CDR3: CASTLNRASNQPQHF
DNA: TGTGCCAGCACCCTCAACAGGGCGAGCAATCAGCCCCAGCATTTT

J: TRBJ2-7
D: TRBD2
V: TRBV7-2
size: .
CDR3: CASSLAGTSYEQYF
DNA: TGTGCCAGCAGCTTAGCGGGGACTAGCTACGAGCAGTACTTC

J: TRBJ2-1
D: .
V: TRBV7-9
size: .
CDR3: CARSGSSYNEQFF
DNA: TGTGCCAGGAGCGGTAGCTCCTACAATGAGCAGTTCTTC

J: TRBJ1-5
D: .
V: TRBV6-5
size: .
CDR3: CASTPGIGNQPQHF
DNA: TGTGCCAGCACCCCCGGGATCGGCAATCAGCCCCAGCATTTT

J: TRBJ2-7
D: .
V: TRBV5-1
size: .
CDR3: CASSLARTAYEQYF
DNA: TGCGCCAGCAGCTTGGCCCGGACAGCCTACGAGCAGTACTTC

J: TRBJ2-3
D: .
V: TRBV27
size: .
CDR3: CASSSPTRADTQYF
DNA: TGTGCCAGCAGTTCTCCTACTAGGGCAGATACGCAGTATTTT

J: TRBJ1-2
D: .
V: TRBV9
size: .
CDR3: CASSVDPGANYGYTF
DNA: TGTGCCAGCAGCGTAGACCCAGGGGCCAACTATGGCTACACCTTC

J: TRBJ1-2
D: .
V: TRBV12-3/TRBV12-4
size: .
CDR3: CASSIPPGVGYTF
DNA: TGTGCCAGCAGCATACCTCCAGGGGTCGGCTACACCTTC

J: TRBJ2-7
D: TRBD2
V: TRBV30
size: many
CDR3: CAWSVAGGQLKRF
DNA: TGTGCCTGGAGTGTAGCGGGAGGCCAACTTAAAAGGTTC